A single TCR beta chain is shown here with its context. These data originate in a study of blood T cell repertoires in COVID-19. For the study at large: Whether acute or convalescent, the COVID-19 samples came from the United States, Italy and Spain.

The age range of participants was 18 to 89 years, with residence in about 25 US areas. Participant reports of clinical history set cohort assignment. Only in-frame clones appear in the TCRdb table, and some are missing; sequencing was by immunoSEQ multiplex PCR. This sample has approximately 170,000 clones, with 80% found just once. Germline V gene lookup returns CDR1 MNHNY and CDR2 SVGAGI (reference sequence). This CDR3 contains 17 residues. V was shortened by 5 bases and J by 0 bases, with 14 bases between the two germline ends. The chain couples TRBV6-6 to TRBJ1-6; D unclear. Sequencing was performed on PBMCs or T cells enriched from blood (not recorded which). The sequence was collected from a man in his forties who had recovered from COVID-19. CDR3 in amino acids: CASSLTDQSSYNSPLHF. The CDR3 bases are TGTGCCAGCAGTCTAACAGACCAGTCCTCCTATAATTCACCCCTCCACTTT.